This record concerns one T cell receptor (beta chain) sequence. Germline-derived CDR1 and CDR2 are MNHEY and SMNVEV (reference sequence). CDR3 length: 15 residues. Trimming cost V 0 bases and J 7 bases, with 14 bases left between them. Enrollees, about 18 to 100 years old, lived in around 23 US areas. Membership in each cohort depended on participant-reported clinical history. The sample originates from a study of blood T cell repertoires in COVID-19. Study context: Nucleic acid was either cDNA or gDNA, and it came from T cells, B-cell-depleted T cells, or PBMCs.

Libraries were prepared by immunoSEQ multiplex PCR; TCRdb keeps only in-frame clonotypes and omits some of them. In the table there are 150,000 or so clones, roughly 88% of which are singletons. The receptor's source is a man in his 70s who had been exposed to COVID-19. The chain has TRBV27 and TRBJ2-3, with D maybe TRBD2 (6 bases). The sample taken for sequencing was PBMCs or T cells enriched from blood (not recorded which). The CDR3 protein is CASSLSTSGPYTQYF. The CDR3 bases are TGTGCCAGCAGTTTATCGACGAGCGGGCCTTATACGCAGTATTTT.